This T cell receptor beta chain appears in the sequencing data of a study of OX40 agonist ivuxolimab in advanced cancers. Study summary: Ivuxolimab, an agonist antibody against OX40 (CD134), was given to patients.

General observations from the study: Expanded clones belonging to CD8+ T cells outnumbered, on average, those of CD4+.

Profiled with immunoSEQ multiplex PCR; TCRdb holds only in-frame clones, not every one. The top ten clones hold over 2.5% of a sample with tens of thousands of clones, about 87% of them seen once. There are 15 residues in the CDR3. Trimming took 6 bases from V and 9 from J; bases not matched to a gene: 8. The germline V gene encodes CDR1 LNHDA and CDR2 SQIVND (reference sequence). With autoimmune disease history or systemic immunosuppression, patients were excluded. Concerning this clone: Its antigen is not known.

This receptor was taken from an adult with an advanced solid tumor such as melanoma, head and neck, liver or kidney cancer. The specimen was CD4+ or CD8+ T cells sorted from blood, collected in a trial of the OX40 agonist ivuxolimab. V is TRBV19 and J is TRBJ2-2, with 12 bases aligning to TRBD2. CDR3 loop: CASSRLAGEHRELFF. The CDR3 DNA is TGTGCCAGTAGCAGACTAGCGGGAGAGCACCGGGAGCTGTTTTTT.